This T cell receptor beta chain was retrieved from a study of T cells expressing NK-cell markers. The length of the CDR3 is 16 residues. TCR beta libraries carry UMIs added by 5'RACE template switching. TCRdb reprocessed the 5' RACE reads, keeping one entry per CDR3 protein, no DNA. The sample yields about 550,000 distinct CDR3 sequences, of which the top ten take up roughly 3.4%. Turning to this clonotype: The antigen is undetermined.

Study-wide points: Five to seven of the donors carried dominant NKG2C+ clonotypes that took up roughly 1.0-8% of their CD8+ T cells.

The chain combines TRBV12-3 or TRBV12-4 with TRBJ2-7; as DNA is missing, the TRBD1 call by TCRdb cannot be tested. Sequenced: blood T cells: a sorted CD56 or NKG2C T cell subset, CD4+ or CD8+ T cells, or bulk PBMC T cells (not recorded which). The sequence was obtained from a man younger than 35 in good health. Here the CDR3 reads CASSFGRGRVAYEQYF.